This entry is about one TCR beta chain. The antigen remains unidentified. The CDR3 runs 17 residues. V shed 0 bases, J shed 5 bases, and the junction held 8 bases outside the gene matches. Germline V lookup: CDR1 MNHEY, CDR2 SVGAGI. The data belong to a study of T cell repertoires in aging, cancer and after chemotherapy. Study context: Over several months to years, re-sampled healthy donor repertoires clearly shared clones. Study-level findings and limits: Compared with age-matched healthy donors, untreated hematological or solid cancer patients showed higher blood TCR clonality. In cancer patients, declining TCR diversity with age involved lost richness and lost evenness.

Peripheral blood genomic DNA, not sorted cells or RNA, was the template. Multiplex touch-down PCR with TRB-A/B primers amplified rearranged V-D-J TRB sequences. Each CDR3 protein gets one entry after TCRdb re-called the multiplex PCR reads with MiXCR. Of 3,700 or so distinct CDR3 sequences in the sample, 28% were seen once. The TCR originated in a human donor in good health. The sequenced sample was blood. The chain carries TRBV6-5 and TRBJ2-1; TRBD2 aligns across 9 bases. Here the CDR3 DNA reads TGTGCCAGCAGTTACTCCAAGCTAGCGGGGAGAGACAATGAGCAGTTCTTC. Translation: CASSYSKLAGRDNEQFF.